This T cell receptor beta chain was captured in a study of OX40 agonist ivuxolimab in advanced cancers. Overall study context: Earlier treatment with anti-PD-1, anti-PD-L1 or anti-CTLA-4 was permitted, and roughly 42% had received some.

The V end was cut by 1 base, the J end by 4 bases, with 9 bases between. In germline, CDR1 is KGHSH, CDR2 LQKENI. CDR3 length equals 14 residues. The assay was immunoSEQ multiplex PCR, and TCRdb's table has in-frame clones only and misses some. The data hold roughly 70,000 clones, with roughly nine tenths observed a single time. This clonotype was obtained from an adult with an advanced solid tumor such as melanoma, head and neck, liver or kidney cancer. Here the sequenced sample was CD4+ or CD8+ T cells sorted from blood, taken in a trial of the OX40 agonist ivuxolimab. The J gene is TRBJ2-3, the V gene TRBV18; D is ambiguous. CDR3 sequence reads: CASSPQERADTQYF. The CDR3, as DNA: TGTGCCAGCTCACCACAAGAACGAGCAGATACGCAGTATTTT.